A single T cell receptor (beta chain) is shown here with its context. No cognate antigen has been identified for it. No clone much larger than this one lies a single base away; base qualities are absent. Library construction relied on RACE. Reads for this sample came from a NextSeq 500. During library preparation, unique molecular identifiers were attached to individual cDNA molecules so that TCRs could be counted in a quantitative, reproducible way. Each blood RNA sample was used to sequence both TCR alpha and TCR beta chains. The paper's data handling went like this. The median number of TCRs per sample was over 85,000, ranging from about 20,000 to 750,000. The Decombinator software suite was used to annotate V, J and CDR3 in the TCR reads. For PS versus PT1 abundance plots, all samples were subsampled to the same number of TCRs (28,000). Expanded TCRs were defined as absent before sensitization and observed at least eight times at the 2-week time point. TCRdb's own reprocessing of the public reads used fastp at Q25 and MiXCR and kept productive beta chains. Here each entry gathers all rows of one CDR3 protein and keeps the most common genes and DNA. The V and J calls here are based on TCRdb, not the publication. The sample has some 51,000 distinct CDR3 sequences on record, about 9.4% of them singletons. Roughly 13% of the sample rests with the top ten.

The time point tag for this specimen amounts to: pre-sensitization, week 0. What this sample's treatment or condition label stands for: therapeutic diphenylcyclopropenone sensitization with weekly scalp DPC. At every patch-test visit, the blood draw took place before the patch test was put on. Patients were considered eligible if aged 18 to 70, diagnosed with alopecia and deemed suitable for DPC therapy, and patients were excluded if pregnant. Total RNA was isolated from unfractionated whole blood collected in Tempus Blood RNA tubes. This sample was taken from a study of human T cells and chemical hapten exposure (dated by TCRdb to the early 2020s). Looking at the study overall: For sensitization, 2% DPC in acetone was applied to a roughly 2 cm by roughly 2 cm area of upper inner arm skin. This study followed changes in the peripheral blood TCR repertoire in vivo during primary and secondary sensitization of alopecia patients to the hapten diphenylcyclopropenone (DPC). Patch testing was done on the upper back using Finn chambers containing 0.01% DPC, and results were scored after 6 days according to International Contact Dermatitis Research Group standards. Weekly therapeutic DPC doses were additionally applied to the scalp of patients throughout the roughly 23-week study period. Roughly 30 alopecia patients provided blood for TCR sequencing at one to four time points (pre-sensitization, 2, 6 and 24 weeks). Blood was sampled from patients pre-sensitization (week 0) and at 2, 6 and about 24 weeks after DPC sensitization. Libraries were pooled for sequencing, and variation in per-sample TCR yields was attributed mainly to small differences in library volumes within the pool. Most of the patients in the cohort were female, and the cohort covered alopecia areata with under or over 50% scalp involvement, alopecia totalis and alopecia universalis.

Results the study describes overall, beyond this receptor: All patients had alopecia, a presumed autoimmune disease, so their immune response might differ from that of healthy individuals. Significantly more large CDR3 similarity clusters were formed by expanded TCRs than by pre-sensitization or healthy control sets, consistent with antigen-driven responses. Repeated subsampling changed both the strength of the expansion versus patch-test correlation and the threshold at which that correlation became significant. A positive correlation was found between the number of PT1 expanded TCRs and patch test score, with significance reached at thresholds 8, 16 and 32 but not 4. DPC sensitization did not change how many TCRs were above 1 in 1000 frequency, and no evidence was found of alterations in global repertoire structure.

The TCR was taken from a woman aged 40-49 years with alopecia areata. Some clones in this sample may be carry-over from other donors' samples. The starting material was whole blood, obtained in connection with sensitization to the hapten diphenylcyclopropenone (DPC).

The nucleotide sequence is given as TGCGCCAGCAGTGAGGGGCCCGCCTACAATGAGCAGTTCTTC. It is translated as CASSEGPAYNEQFF. This sequence uses TRBV4-1 and TRBJ2-1; the D call is possibly TRBD1 or TRBD2, each sharing 5 bases. CDR1 MGHRA and CDR2 YSYEKL are derived from the germline V gene. Spanning cysteine to phenylalanine, the CDR3 consists of 14 amino acids. The DNA shown is the 42-base CDR3, in frame from base 1. Between the V and J ends, shortened by 6 bases and 2 bases respectively, the junction contains 11 bases.